This is a list of T cell receptor beta chains from one sample in a study of cytomegalovirus exposure and HLA in healthy donors. Produced via immunoSEQ multiplex PCR; TCRdb's table is partial and in-frame only. The sample has 100,000 to 150,000 clones; around three quarters are singletons. What was sequenced was PBMCs. The receptors here all came from a man aged 25 to 45 in good health and CMV-seronegative. Both conserved end residues are part of each CDR3. The D gene is left open where the match is weak. Clone size is shown for a subset of rows, as once, few, many or a class of expanded clone.

J	V	D	size	CDR3	DNA
TRBJ2-7	TRBV29-1	TRBD2	NA	CSAKTSGTFSYEQYF	TGCAGCGCCAAGACTAGCGGCACCTTCTCCTACGAGCAGTACTTC
TRBJ2-3	TRBV19	TRBD2	once	CASTRTSAGANTQYF	TGTGCCAGTACCAGGACTAGCGCGGGTGCGAATACGCAGTATTTT
TRBJ2-3	TRBV5-1	TRBD1	NA	CASSSATGPTPSPTDTQYF	TGCGCCAGCAGCTCAGCGACAGGGCCCACACCTTCACCCACAGATACGCAGTATTTT
TRBJ2-7	TRBV10-1	TRBD2	NA	CASSESGRAGEQYF	TGCGCCAGCAGTGAAAGCGGGAGGGCCGGTGAGCAGTACTTC
TRBJ1-2	TRBV7-9	TRBD1	NA	CASSLEEDRYYGYTF	TGTGCCAGCAGCTTAGAAGAGGACAGGTACTATGGCTACACCTTC
TRBJ2-1	TRBV28	TRBD2	NA	CASSLGASGNPYNEQFF	TGTGCCAGCAGTTTAGGGGCTAGCGGGAATCCCTACAATGAGCAGTTCTTC
TRBJ1-2	TRBV19	NA	few	CASSPPGARYGSYTF	TGTGCCAGTAGTCCCCCAGGGGCTCGGTACGGTAGCTACACCTTC
TRBJ2-7	TRBV11-3	NA	NA	CASSAWGRSYEQYF	TGTGCCAGCAGCGCGTGGGGGCGCTCCTACGAGCAGTACTTC
TRBJ2-1	TRBV10-1	TRBD1	NA	CASSTRDRGFHEQFF	TGCGCCAGCAGTACACGGGACAGGGGTTTTCATGAGCAGTTCTTC
TRBJ1-2	TRBV19	TRBD1	NA	CASSIITGGENGYPF	TGTGCCAGTAGTATAATCACAGGGGGCGAGAATGGCTACCCCTTC
TRBJ2-7	TRBV5-4	NA	NA	CASSRPGSAVYEQYF	TGTGCCAGCAGCCGCCCCGGCAGCGCAGTCTACGAGCAGTACTTC
TRBJ2-5	TRBV28	NA	few	CASSPGGRLETQYF	TGTGCCAGCAGTCCCGGCGGGCGTCTCGAGACCCAGTACTTC
TRBJ2-1	TRBV19	TRBD1	NA	CASTVGDRVNNEQFF	TGTGCCAGTACCGTGGGGGACAGGGTGAACAATGAGCAGTTCTTC
TRBJ2-5	TRBV14	TRBD2	NA	CASSRTRQETQYF	TGTGCCAGCAGCCGGACTAGACAAGAGACCCAGTACTTC
TRBJ1-2	TRBV5-1	TRBD1	NA	CASSLLFRQGSYGYTF	TGCGCCAGCAGCTTGTTGTTCCGACAGGGTTCTTATGGCTACACCTTC
TRBJ2-7	TRBV9	NA	NA	CASSVEGTSPYEQYF	TGTGCCAGCAGCGTAGAAGGGACATCCCCTTACGAGCAGTACTTC
TRBJ1-6	TRBV6-5	TRBD1	NA	CASSPRQGESPLHF	TGTGCCAGCAGCCCAAGACAGGGGGAATCACCCCTCCACTTT
TRBJ2-3	TRBV5-6	NA	NA	CASSYGQPLITDTQYF	TGTGCCAGCAGCTACGGACAGCCCCTAATTACAGATACGCAGTATTTT
TRBJ1-4	TRBV5-6	NA	NA	CASSLVTATNEKLFF	TGTGCCAGCAGCTTGGTGACAGCAACTAATGAAAAACTGTTTTTT
TRBJ1-5	TRBV7-8	NA	NA	CASSLVARGNQPQHF	TGTGCCAGCAGCCTGGTGGCCAGAGGAAATCAGCCCCAGCATTTT
TRBJ1-4	TRBV6-5	NA	NA	CASSPSGGRGEKLFF	TGTGCCAGCAGTCCCTCGGGGGGGCGCGGAGAAAAACTGTTTTTT
TRBJ1-1	TRBV12-5	NA	once	CASGRVSEWTEAFF	TGTGCTAGTGGACGCGTCTCGGAGTGGACTGAAGCTTTCTTT
TRBJ1-1	TRBV6-1	TRBD1	NA	CASTGDSTMNTEAFF	TGTGCCAGCACCGGGGACAGCACCATGAACACTGAAGCTTTCTTT
TRBJ2-2	TRBV28	TRBD2	NA	CASTPQGGTNTGELFF	TGTGCCAGCACCCCCCAGGGAGGGACGAACACCGGGGAGCTGTTTTTT
TRBJ2-7	TRBV27	TRBD2	NA	CASSLSMGGSEQYF	TGTGCCAGCAGTTTATCGATGGGAGGGAGCGAGCAGTACTTC
TRBJ2-7	TRBV4-3	NA	NA	CASSQDSRQYEQYF	TGCGCCAGCAGCCAAGATTCCAGACAATACGAGCAGTACTTC
TRBJ2-3	TRBV5-1	TRBD2	once	CASSLESGSSTDTQYF	TGCGCCAGCAGCTTGGAAAGCGGGAGTAGCACAGATACGCAGTATTTT
TRBJ2-7	TRBV28	NA	NA	CASSFSGTYEQYF	TGTGCCAGCAGTTTCTCAGGGACCTACGAGCAGTACTTC
TRBJ2-2	TRBV27	NA	NA	CASRGYGETGELFF	TGTGCCAGCAGGGGTTACGGGGAGACCGGGGAGCTGTTTTTT
TRBJ2-5	TRBV7-8	TRBD2	once	CASSSGPSGSRETQYF	TGTGCCAGCAGCTCAGGCCCTAGCGGGAGTCGAGAGACCCAGTACTTC
TRBJ2-3	TRBV9	TRBD2	once	CASSVGGLAGVLDTQYF	TGTGCCAGCAGCGTAGGTGGTCTAGCGGGAGTACTAGATACGCAGTATTTT
TRBJ2-7	TRBV7-9	NA	NA	CASSPAADRVIAGEYEQYF	TGTGCCAGCAGCCCAGCCGCGGACAGGGTAATAGCGGGAGAGTACGAGCAGTACTTC
TRBJ2-7	TRBV6-1	NA	NA	CASRAGLHEQYF	TGTGCCAGCAGGGCAGGGCTCCACGAGCAGTACTTC
TRBJ2-7	TRBV9	TRBD2	NA	CAPRAGDGEQYF	TGTGCCCCCCGGGCGGGAGACGGCGAGCAGTACTTC
TRBJ1-1	TRBV7-2	NA	NA	CASSLAGEATEAFF	TGTGCCAGCAGCTTAGCAGGGGAGGCCACTGAAGCTTTCTTT
TRBJ2-1	TRBV4-1	TRBD2	NA	CASSHPSGASYNEQFF	TGCGCCAGCAGCCACCCTAGCGGCGCTTCCTACAATGAGCAGTTCTTC
TRBJ2-7	TRBV7-9	TRBD2	NA	CASTLGLADSYEQYF	TGTGCCAGCACCCTAGGACTAGCGGATTCTTACGAGCAGTACTTC
TRBJ2-1	TRBV7-9	TRBD1	NA	CASSGPGQGNHEQFF	TGTGCCAGCAGCGGTCCGGGACAGGGTAACCATGAGCAGTTCTTC
TRBJ2-5	TRBV6-5	TRBD1	NA	CASSYRDSQETQYF	TGTGCCAGCAGTTATCGGGACAGCCAAGAGACCCAGTACTTC
TRBJ1-1	TRBV2	NA	once	CASRARTGNTEAFF	TGTGCCAGCAGAGCCCGAACAGGGAACACTGAAGCTTTCTTT
TRBJ1-2	TRBV30	TRBD1	NA	CAWTPDRGNYGYTF	TGTGCCTGGACCCCGGACAGGGGGAACTATGGCTACACCTTC
TRBJ1-1	TRBV5-1	NA	once	CASSLRWGQMNTEAFF	TGCGCCAGCAGCTTGAGATGGGGCCAGATGAACACTGAAGCTTTCTTT
TRBJ2-1	TRBV5-1	TRBD2	NA	CASSRELAGGPHNEQFF	TGCGCCAGCAGCCGGGAGTTAGCGGGAGGGCCCCACAATGAGCAGTTCTTC
TRBJ2-7	TRBV7-2	TRBD1	NA	CASSARTGGVYEQYF	TGTGCCAGCAGCGCCCGGACAGGGGGCGTCTACGAGCAGTACTTC
TRBJ2-3	TRBV7-8	TRBD2	NA	CASSLVPAGGPTDTQYF	TGTGCCAGCAGCTTAGTTCCGGCGGGAGGGCCAACAGATACGCAGTATTTT
TRBJ2-5	TRBV29-1	NA	NA	CSARRGGEETQYF	TGCAGCGCACGAAGGGGGGGGGAAGAGACCCAGTACTTC
TRBJ1-1	TRBV27	NA	NA	CASSLSQTIGNTEAFF	TGTGCCAGCAGTTTAAGTCAGACAATTGGGAACACTGAAGCTTTCTTT
TRBJ2-3	TRBV5-8	TRBD2	NA	CASTREYTDTQYF	TGTGCCAGCACGCGGGAGTACACAGATACGCAGTATTTT
TRBJ2-3	TRBV18	NA	NA	CASSPPRFDTQYF	TGTGCCAGCTCACCCCCTAGGTTCGATACGCAGTATTTT
TRBJ2-4	TRBV9	TRBD1	NA	CASSVAGGAKNIQYF	TGTGCCAGCAGCGTAGCAGGGGGCGCCAAAAACATTCAGTACTTC
TRBJ2-3	TRBV4-1	TRBD2	few	CASNRLAGVADTQYF	TGCGCCAGCAATCGACTAGCGGGAGTTGCAGATACGCAGTATTTT
TRBJ1-4	TRBV5-4	NA	NA	CASSSRGVDEKLFF	TGTGCCAGCAGCTCCAGGGGTGTTGATGAAAAACTGTTTTTT
TRBJ2-5	TRBV7-9	TRBD1	NA	CASSLIPGQGAGETQYF	TGTGCCAGCAGCTTGATACCGGGACAGGGGGCAGGAGAGACCCAGTACTTC
TRBJ1-1	TRBV11-3	TRBD1	NA	CASSSTGVRAFF	TGTGCCAGCAGCTCCACAGGGGTGCGGGCTTTCTTT
TRBJ2-2	TRBV7-8	NA	NA	CASSPQTNTGELFF	TGTGCCAGCAGCCCCCAGACAAACACCGGGGAGCTGTTTTTT
TRBJ2-1	TRBV2	TRBD2	NA	CANNLAGEQFF	TGTGCCAACAATTTAGCGGGTGAGCAGTTCTTC
TRBJ2-5	TRBV7-2	TRBD2	NA	CASRTGTSGGTQYF	TGTGCCAGCCGGACGGGTACCTCGGGGGGGACCCAGTACTTC
TRBJ2-6	TRBV30	TRBD1	NA	CAWTVTGPAGANVLTF	TGTGCCTGGACAGTGACAGGGCCCGCTGGGGCCAACGTCCTGACTTTC
TRBJ2-7	TRBV19	TRBD2	once	CASSSAGVIYEQYF	TGTGCCAGTAGTTCAGCGGGAGTGATTTACGAGCAGTACTTC
TRBJ2-7	TRBV7-9	TRBD1	NA	CASSGPGTGGYEQYF	TGTGCCAGCAGCGGGCCCGGGACAGGTGGGTACGAGCAGTACTTC